These 24 T cell receptor beta chains were sequenced from one sample in a study of blood T cell repertoires in COVID-19. The table came from immunoSEQ multiplex PCR; TCRdb's copy has only in-frame clones and leaves some out. This table holds 110,000 or so clones, over 75% found once. The sample taken for sequencing was peripheral blood. The source is a human donor in a cohort sampled during active COVID-19.

Only one count was recorded for this clone. The chain combines TRBV6-5 with TRBJ2-7, with 7 bases aligning to TRBD1. In germline, CDR1 is MNHEY, CDR2 SVGAGI. The V gene end was trimmed by 5 bases and the J gene end by 7 bases; junction bases not matched to a gene: 14. The CDR3 covers 15 residues. CDR3 bases: TGTGCCAGCAGTCAAACAGGGGCCTCGGCTGGTGAGCAGTACTTC. Amino acid sequence: CASSQTGASAGEQYF.

This clone was recorded only once. V gene TRBV2 combines with J gene TRBJ1-4, with a tentative D call TRBD1 (6 bases). The germline gives CDR1 SNHLY, CDR2 FYNNEI. V dropped 2 bases and J dropped 10 bases, with 17 bases sitting between them. This CDR3 comprises 15 residues. The CDR3 is CASSESRGSVRKLFF. In DNA, the CDR3 is TGTGCCAGCAGTGAATCAAGGGGGTCTGTGAGAAAACTGTTTTTT. Full variable domain (remainder filled in from reference TRBV2 and TRBJ1-4): EPEVTQTPSHQVTQMGQEVILRCVPISNHLYFYWYRQILGQKVEFLVSFYNNEISEKSEIFDDQFSVERPDGSNFTLKIRSTKLEDSAMYFCASSESRGSVRKLFFGSGTQLSVL.

This rearrangement joins TRBV7-2 to TRBJ2-3; perhaps TRBD2 as D (5 bases). Trimming stripped 4 bases from V and 2 bases from J, with 10 bases between. The V gene's germline CDR1 is SGHTA and CDR2 FQGNSA. The CDR3 extends over 14 amino acids. The CDR3 region is CASSSGLTTDTQYF. DNA of the CDR3: TGTGCCAGCAGCTCTGGACTGACCACAGATACGCAGTATTTT.

Only a few counts were recorded for this clone. The rearrangement links TRBV19 to TRBJ1-5, with TRBD1 as a possible D gene (5 bases). V was shortened by 7 bases and J by 3 bases, with 13 bases between the two germline ends. Germline V CDR1 and CDR2: LNHDA, SQIVND (reference sequence). The CDR3 contains 14 residues. CDR3 protein: CASTPDSLNQPQHF. CDR3 DNA sequence: TGTGCCAGTACCCCCGACAGCCTCAATCAGCCCCAGCATTTT.

J is TRBJ2-5 and V is TRBV30, with TRBD2 matching over 9 bases. V shed 4 bases, J shed 4 bases, and the junction held 7 bases outside the gene matches. CDR3 length: 14 residues. CDR1 GTSNPN and CDR2 SVGIG come from the germline V gene (reference sequence). Here the CDR3 DNA reads TGTGCCTGGATGGGGACTAGCACCCTAGAGACCCAGTACTTC. Its protein is CAWMGTSTLETQYF.

The V gene is TRBV6-5, the J gene TRBJ2-3, with 12 bases lining up with TRBD1. The CDR3 length is 16 residues. Unmatched junction bases numbered 3, after V lost 2 bases and J lost 3 bases. The germline gives CDR1 MNHEY, CDR2 SVGAGI. The DNA of the CDR3 is TGTGCCAGCAGTTACGGGGGACAGGGGGCGACAGATACGCAGTATTTT. Translating gives CASSYGGQGATDTQYF.

This rearrangement joins TRBV27 to TRBJ1-5; D may be TRBD1 (6 bases). Germline V gives CDR1 MNHEY, CDR2 SMNVEV (reference sequence). V shed 1 base and J shed 2 bases, with 12 bases lying between them. The CDR3 totals 16 residues. This CDR3 reads CASSLWGGGGNQPQHF. The DNA of the CDR3 is TGTGCCAGCAGTTTATGGGGAGGGGGAGGCAATCAGCCCCAGCATTTT.

The CDR3 region is CASRLIGTGQNEQFF. The CDR3 bases are TGTGCCAGTAGATTAATCGGGACAGGGCAAAATGAGCAGTTCTTC. V and J are TRBV19 and TRBJ2-1; TRBD1 agrees at 9 bases. Germline assignment: CDR1 LNHDA and CDR2 SQIVND (reference sequence). V lost 6 bases, J lost 7 bases, and 10 bases stayed unmatched. CDR3 length equals 15 residues. Complete variable domain (other parts from reference TRBV19 and TRBJ2-1): DGGITQSPKYLFRKEGQNVTLSCEQNLNHDAMYWYRQDPGQGLRLIYYSQIVNDFQKGDIAEGYSVSREKKESFPLTVTSAQKNPTAFYLCASRLIGTGQNEQFFGPGTRLTVL.

The genes are TRBV18 and TRBJ2-7; 10 bases line up with TRBD1. The CDR3 covers 15 residues. Germline V CDR1 and CDR2: KGHSH, LQKENI. J lost 4 bases, V lost 3 bases, and 6 bases had no gene match. CDR3 coding DNA: TGTGCCAGCTCACCCCGGGACAGGGGTCGGTACGAGCAGTACTTC. It encodes CASSPRDRGRYEQYF.

V gene TRBV2 combines with J gene TRBJ2-1; 13 bases line up with TRBD2. CDR1 and CDR2 (germline): SNHLY, FYNNEI. This CDR3 is 15 amino acids long. Trimming took 9 bases from V and 8 from J; bases not matched to a gene: 10. CDR3 bases: TGTGCCAGTAAACTAGCGGGAGGGCCGTCGGATGAGCAGTTCTTC. This translates into CASKLAGGPSDEQFF.

This chain connects TRBV28 to TRBJ2-1; 7 bases align to TRBD2. Germline V gene sequence: CDR1 MDHEN, CDR2 SYDVKM. The trim removed 3 bases at V and 5 bases at J, leaving 16 bases unmatched. The CDR3 extends over 18 amino acids. The CDR3 protein is CASSFYWRETGGDNEQFF. The CDR3 DNA follows: TGTGCCAGCAGTTTTTATTGGAGGGAAACGGGGGGTGACAATGAGCAGTTCTTC.

The genes are TRBV7-9 and TRBJ2-7, with 8 bases identical to TRBD1. The V and J ends lost 5 bases and 1 base, in that order; junction bases with no gene match: 7. The CDR3 has 15 residues. Germline V gene lookup returns CDR1 SEHNR and CDR2 FQNEAQ (reference sequence). DNA for the CDR3: TGTGCCAGCAGCCCAACGACAGGGGTTTCCTACGAGCAGTACTTC. Translated: CASSPTTGVSYEQYF.

The rearrangement uses TRBV2 and TRBJ2-7; the match to TRBD2 covers 14 bases. In germline, CDR1 is SNHLY, CDR2 FYNNEI. This CDR3 has 13 residues. V was pared by 6 bases and J by 9 bases, with 4 bases of the junction left unmatched. The DNA for the CDR3 is TGTGCCAGCAGAGGGACTAGCGGGAGCGCGCAGTACTTC. Protein product: CASRGTSGSAQYF.

The chain is built from TRBV7-9 and TRBJ1-4; D is possibly TRBD1 (5 bases). Deletions cut 4 bases from V and 7 bases from J, with 10 bases between. The CDR3 loop spans 13 amino acids. Germline-derived CDR1 and CDR2 are SEHNR and FQNEAQ (reference sequence). The CDR3 bases are TGTGCCAGCAGCTCGCAGGGTGGTGAAAAACTGTTTTTT. It specifies CASSSQGGEKLFF.

V and J are TRBV18 and TRBJ2-1, with 11 positions matching TRBD1. Losses at the gene ends were 7 bases for V and 7 bases for J; bases not matched to a gene: 12. Germline V gene sequence: CDR1 KGHSH, CDR2 LQKENI. The CDR3 has 16 residues. CDR3 DNA: TGTGCCAGCTTGTACCCAGGGACAGGGGGAACGAATGAGCAGTTCTTC. The encoded protein is CASLYPGTGGTNEQFF.

The chain links TRBV29-1 to TRBJ2-7, with 14 bases identical to TRBD2. Germline V gene data show CDR1 as SQVTM and CDR2 as ANQGSEA. This CDR3 contains 16 residues. V lost 7 bases, J lost 3 bases, and 11 bases stayed unmatched. The CDR3 loop is CSALGLAGGGSYEQYF. The CDR3 DNA reads TGCAGCGCACTCGGACTAGCGGGAGGTGGAAGCTACGAGCAGTACTTC.

This clone was picked up a small number of times. The chain has TRBV10-1 and TRBJ1-5, with 7 positions matching TRBD1. Germline trimming cut 3 bases from V and 9 bases from J; bases unmatched to any gene: 5. CDR1 is WNHNN and CDR2 is SYGVQD in the germline V gene (reference sequence). The CDR3 loop spans 13 amino acids. The CDR3 sequence is CASSDGTDGPQHF. CDR3 in DNA: TGCGCCAGCAGTGATGGGACAGATGGGCCCCAGCATTTT.

CDR3 DNA sequence: TGCGCCAGCAGCTTTCCGGGGGAGGGGCGGACTGAAGCTTTCTTT. This sequence encodes CASSFPGEGRTEAFF. This chain links TRBV5-1 with TRBJ1-1, with a possible D match to TRBD1 (5 bases). The length of the CDR3 is 15 residues. V shed 2 bases and J shed 5 bases, with 16 bases lying between them. Germline CDR1 reads SGHRS; CDR2 reads YFSETQ.

The genes are TRBV27 and TRBJ1-1; 7 nucleotides match TRBD1. The length of the CDR3 is 13 residues. Germline V gene lookup returns CDR1 MNHEY and CDR2 SMNVEV (reference sequence). J gave up 8 bases and V 1 base, and 4 bases lay outside the gene matches. The DNA of the CDR3 is TGTGCCAGCAGTTTATTAGGGGGCAGAGAAGCTTTCTTT. It is translated as CASSLLGGREAFF.

This chain connects TRBV7-6 to TRBJ2-4, with TRBD2 matching 7 bases. The ends lost 5 bases at V and 6 bases at J; junction bases unmatched: 7. CDR3 length: 14 residues. CDR1 is SGHVS, CDR2 FNYEAQ, per germline. The CDR3 region is CASSGDGGLNIQYF. The CDR3 DNA is TGTGCCAGCAGCGGGGACGGGGGGTTAAACATTCAGTACTTC.

The rearrangement links TRBV2 to TRBJ2-5; D is perhaps TRBD1 (5 bases). The ends were cut back, 7 bases at V and 1 base at J, with 13 bases in the middle. CDR3 length: 14 amino acids. From germline, CDR1 is SNHLY and CDR2 FYNNEI. CDR3 residues: CASTPKTVQETQYF. The CDR3, as DNA: TGTGCCAGCACTCCCAAGACAGTCCAAGAGACCCAGTACTTC.

V usage is TRBV6-6 and J usage is TRBJ2-5, with D maybe TRBD2 (5 bases). CDR3 length: 14 amino acids. The germline gives CDR1 MNHNY, CDR2 SVGAGI (reference sequence). V was trimmed by 5 bases and J by 1 base, leaving 11 bases between them. DNA of the CDR3: TGTGCCAGCAGTGGCCGGGGATCCCAAGAGACCCAGTACTTC. Translation: CASSGRGSQETQYF.

This chain joins TRBV24-1 and TRBJ2-3; D is ambiguous. Germline lookup yields CDR1 KGHDR and CDR2 SFDVKD. With 2 bases removed from V and 1 base from J, the gap between germline ends came to 9 bases. The CDR3 consists of 15 residues. Written as DNA, the CDR3 is TGTGCCACCAGTGATTCCTCTCGCGGCACAGATACGCAGTATTTT. It is translated as CATSDSSRGTDTQYF.

The gene calls are TRBV27 and TRBJ2-7; possible D gene TRBD1, 6 bases. The CDR3 runs 14 residues. CDR1 and CDR2 (germline): MNHEY, SMNVEV (reference sequence). V was clipped by 6 bases and J by 4 bases, with 16 bases between them. CDR3 region: CASSLGTGPYEQYF. The CDR3 DNA reads TGTGCCAGCAGCCTCGGTACAGGGCCGTACGAGCAGTACTTC.